This T cell receptor beta chain was observed in a study of T cell responses to AZD1222 COVID-19 vaccine. Study in general: Second doses were pooled across both intervals (about 4 or about 12 weeks).

Study findings and constraints: The CD4 TCRs associated with vaccination extended across spike and predominated at 160-218 and 743-854. All repertoire sampling was performed exclusively after the peak T cell response. Donors skewed white British and female; clonal diversity was possibly underestimated.

Worth noting for this clone: Its antigen is not known.

CDR1 and CDR2 (germline): SGHNT, YYREEE (reference sequence). The CDR3 spans 18 residues. V shed 4 bases, J shed 5 bases, and the junction held 16 bases outside the gene matches. Clones were sequenced by immunoSEQ multiplex PCR, and TCRdb holds only the in-frame ones, with some missing. The sample lists roughly 93,000 clones; roughly nine tenths were seen once. The input for sequencing was peripheral blood, taken on day 0 of AZD1222 vaccination. V and J are TRBV5-4 and TRBJ2-5, with TRBD2 matching 11 bases. The receptor was isolated from an adult in good health. CDR3 in DNA: TGTGCCAGCAGCCGTAGCGGGGGGGCCTGGCATAAAGGGGAGACCCAGTACTTC. The encoded protein is CASSRSGGAWHKGETQYF.